Listed below are T cell receptor beta chains from one sample, sequenced in a study of blood T cells in healthy people across ages. From the 5' RACE reads, TCRdb called clonotypes with MiXCR, one entry per CDR3 protein. Found here are some 860,000 distinct CDR3 sequences, 56% of them singletons; the top ten hold roughly 24%. The specimen sequenced was blood. These receptor sequences come from a man aged 40-55 years in good health. CDR3s include the opening cysteine and the closing phenylalanine or tryptophan. D genes are given only for firm matches. Where a row states a size, it is once, few, many or the class of an expanded clone; other rows omit it.

J	D	V	size	CDR3	DNA
TRBJ1-5	NA	TRBV29-1	NA	CSVPGVGNQPQHF	TGCAGCGTCCCAGGGGTTGGCAATCAGCCCCAGCATTTT
TRBJ2-7	TRBD1	TRBV6-6	NA	CASRDRDRGPYNEQYF	TGTGCCAGCAGAGACCGGGACAGGGGGCCCTACAATGAGCAGTACTTC
TRBJ2-5	NA	TRBV7-9	once	CASSLLGGLEETQYF	TGTGCCAGCAGCTTACTGGGGGGATTGGAAGAGACCCAGTACTTC
TRBJ2-5	NA	TRBV20-1	few	CSARDLRGHQETQYF	TGCAGTGCTAGGGACCTTCGTGGGCATCAAGAGACCCAGTACTTC
TRBJ2-3	NA	TRBV11-3	NA	CASSFRGVKDTQYF	TGTGCCAGCAGCTTCCGAGGGGTTAAAGATACGCAGTATTTT
TRBJ1-5	TRBD1	TRBV28	NA	CASSLFMVGTDDQPQHF	TGTGCCAGCAGTTTATTTATGGTCGGGACAGATGATCAGCCCCAGCATTTT
TRBJ1-4	NA	TRBV4-1	NA	CASSTTALSNEKLFF	TGCGCCAGCAGCACAACGGCACTTAGTAATGAAAAACTGTTTTTT
TRBJ2-7	NA	TRBV7-2	NA	CASRTGGGGYEQYF	TGTGCCAGCAGGACGGGGGGCGGCGGGTACGAGCAGTACTTC
TRBJ1-5	NA	TRBV6-6	NA	CASSYPGNQPQHF	TGTGCCAGCAGTTACCCAGGGAACCAGCCCCAGCATTTT
TRBJ2-7	NA	TRBV7-2	few	CASSPRGTSAIHEQYF	TGTGCCAGCAGCCCTAGAGGGACATCGGCGATCCACGAGCAGTACTTC
TRBJ2-7	NA	TRBV29-1	NA	CSVESDSSSYEQYF	TGCAGCGTTGAATCCGACAGCAGCTCCTACGAGCAGTACTTC
TRBJ2-3	NA	TRBV20-1	NA	CSASGADTQYF	TGCAGTGCTAGTGGGGCAGATACGCAGTATTTT
TRBJ2-1	TRBD2	TRBV15	NA	CATSREAGSSYEQFF	TGTGCCACCAGCAGAGAAGCGGGAAGCTCCTACGAGCAGTTCTTC
TRBJ1-3	NA	TRBV20-1	NA	CSARDPMYTIYF	TGCAGTGCTAGAGATCCGATGTACACCATATATTTT
TRBJ2-5	NA	TRBV7-9	NA	CASSLEGGKETQYF	TGTGCCAGCAGCTTAGAGGGGGGAAAAGAGACCCAGTACTTC
TRBJ2-3	TRBD2	TRBV7-2	NA	CASSPSGGRDTQYF	TGTGCCAGCAGCCCGTCGGGAGGGCGCGATACGCAGTATTTT
TRBJ2-1	TRBD1	TRBV20-1	NA	CSTSGQATYNEQFF	TGCAGTACATCCGGACAGGCTACCTACAATGAGCAGTTCTTC
TRBJ2-7	TRBD1	TRBV7-9	few	CASSRPGTGRTYEQYF	TGTGCCAGCAGCCGACCCGGGACAGGCCGAACCTACGAGCAGTACTTC
TRBJ1-4	NA	TRBV19	NA	CASSASGTTNEKLFF	TGTGCCAGTAGTGCCTCAGGGACAACTAATGAAAAACTGTTTTTT
TRBJ1-5	NA	TRBV20-1	NA	CSGRQGQYNQPQHF	TGCAGTGGGCGTCAGGGGCAGTACAATCAGCCCCAGCATTTT
TRBJ2-7	TRBD2	TRBV7-2	NA	CVSSFLKAGAVNILRYEQYF	TGTGTCAGCAGCTTCTTAAAGGCGGGAGCTGTAAACATACTGCGATACGAGCAGTACTTC
TRBJ2-7	TRBD1	TRBV7-2	NA	CASSLATGDAYEQYF	TGTGCCAGCAGCTTAGCGACAGGGGACGCCTACGAGCAGTACTTC
TRBJ1-2	NA	TRBV24-1	NA	CATSDPGGYGYTF	TGTGCCACCAGTGATCCCGGGGGGTATGGCTACACCTTC
TRBJ2-3	TRBD2	TRBV7-2	NA	CASSSRLAGGFTDTQYF	TGTGCCAGCAGCTCCAGACTAGCGGGGGGGTTCACAGATACGCAGTATTTT
TRBJ2-2	NA	TRBV13	NA	CASSTRNLRLGELFF	TGTGCCAGCAGCACCCGCAACCTAAGACTCGGGGAGCTGTTTTTT
TRBJ2-6	NA	TRBV29-1	many	CSVAVSGANVLTF	TGCAGCGTTGCCGTGTCTGGGGCCAACGTCCTGACTTTC
TRBJ1-2	TRBD1	TRBV20-1	NA	CSEPGQGAKGYTF	TGCAGTGAGCCGGGACAGGGGGCAAAAGGCTACACCTTC
TRBJ2-7	NA	TRBV20-1	few	CSARPYQGGYEQYF	TGCAGTGCTCGACCCTACCAAGGGGGCTACGAGCAGTACTTC
TRBJ2-2	NA	TRBV27	NA	CASRRGGINTGELFF	TGTGCCAGCAGACGAGGGGGGATTAACACCGGGGAGCTGTTTTTT
TRBJ2-7	NA	TRBV5-1	NA	CASSLDGAPPLQYF	TGCGCCAGCAGCTTGGATGGCGCACCACCGCTGCAGTACTTC
TRBJ2-3	NA	TRBV20-1	NA	CSAKQGADTQYF	TGCAGTGCCAAACAGGGCGCAGATACGCAGTATTTT
TRBJ2-7	NA	TRBV21-1	few	CASSKVDGRALISEQYF	TGTGCCAGCAGCAAAGTGGACGGGAGGGCCCTGATATCCGAGCAGTACTTC
TRBJ2-5	TRBD2	TRBV24-1	once	CATSDALAGADFEQYF	TGTGCCACCAGTGATGCACTAGCGGGAGCAGACTTTGAGCAGTACTTC
TRBJ2-7	TRBD1	TRBV20-1	NA	CSAADRENEQYF	TGCAGTGCTGCGGACAGGGAGAACGAGCAGTACTTC
TRBJ2-1	TRBD2	TRBV29-1	few	CSVEEGGDNEQFF	TGCAGCGTTGAAGAGGGGGGGGACAATGAGCAGTTCTTC
TRBJ2-7	NA	TRBV7-2	NA	CASSLVTLGSYEQYF	TGTGCCAGCAGCTTAGTTACGTTAGGATCCTACGAGCAGTACTTC
TRBJ2-6	NA	TRBV10-3	medium-sized	CAISLQGGGGTNVLTF	TGTGCCATCAGCCTACAGGGGGGAGGGGGCACCAACGTCCTGACTTTC
TRBJ2-4	TRBD2	TRBV4-1	NA	CASSQLAGPPLVKNIQYF	TGCGCCAGCAGCCAACTAGCGGGACCTCCTTTAGTCAAAAACATTCAGTACTTC
TRBJ2-7	NA	TRBV20-1	NA	CSARGGPNSYEQYF	TGCAGTGCTAGAGGGGGGCCAAACTCCTACGAGCAGTACTTC
TRBJ2-3	NA	TRBV12-5	NA	CASGLVLGEPDTQYF	TGTGCTAGTGGTTTGGTACTCGGGGAGCCAGATACGCAGTATTTT
TRBJ1-5	NA	TRBV6-1	NA	CASTGTSNQPQHF	TGTGCCAGCACCGGAACAAGCAATCAGCCCCAGCATTTT